This passage covers 27 T cell receptor beta chains from one sample sequenced in a study of blood T cells in healthy people across ages. It was with a sample-barcoded 5' primer and a J-beta primer mix that a second PCR of about 6 to 12 cycles was run. MiXCR, run by TCRdb on the 5' RACE reads, gives a single entry per CDR3 protein. Altogether fewer than 2,000,000 distinct CDR3 sequences are present, roughly 32% being singletons, with the ten largest covering approximately 10%. The sequenced sample was blood. The receptors here all came from a young woman in good health.

This rearrangement joins TRBV5-1 to TRBJ2-7, with D unclear. This CDR3 region has 14 residues. Per germline, CDR1 SGHRS and CDR2 YFSETQ. V was trimmed by 0 bases and J by 3 bases, leaving 10 bases between them. The CDR3: CASSLAPVNYEQYF. As DNA, the CDR3 is TGCGCCAGCAGCTTGGCTCCGGTTAACTACGAGCAGTACTTC. The whole variable domain, filled in from reference TRBV5-1 and TRBJ2-7, reads KAGVTQTPRYLIKTRGQQVTLSCSPISGHRSVSWYQQTPGQGLQFLFEYFSETQRNKGNFPGRFSGRQFSNSRSEMNVSTLELGDSALYLCASSLAPVNYEQYFGPGTRLTVT.

The chain uses TRBV5-4 and TRBJ2-7, with 7 bases lining up with TRBD2. CDR1 SGHNT and CDR2 YYREEE come from the germline V gene (reference sequence). The V and J ends lost 4 bases and 2 bases, in that order; junction bases with no gene match: 6. The CDR3 runs 14 residues. CDR3 sequence (DNA): TGTGCCAGCAGCCGCGGGGAGGGGCCCTACGAGCAGTACTTC. It yields the protein CASSRGEGPYEQYF.

This rearrangement joins TRBV27 to TRBJ2-5; TRBD2 aligns across 8 bases. This CDR3 has 15 amino acids. Germline assignment: CDR1 MNHEY and CDR2 SMNVEV (reference sequence). V lost 6 bases to trimming and J lost 4 bases; unmatched junction nucleotides: 10. This CDR3 reads CASREAGALVETQYF. The CDR3 bases are TGTGCCAGCAGGGAAGCGGGGGCCCTTGTAGAGACCCAGTACTTC.

The chain links TRBV9 to TRBJ2-7; 7 bases map to TRBD1. V lost 3 bases, J lost 1 base, and 7 bases stayed unmatched. Per the germline V gene, CDR1 is SGDLS and CDR2 is YYNGEE. CDR3 size: 15 residues. CDR3 bases: TGTGCCAGCAGCGAGGGGACAGCGAGTTCCTACGAGCAGTACTTC. Its protein product is CASSEGTASSYEQYF.

The V gene is TRBV20-1, the J gene TRBJ2-5; perhaps TRBD2 as D (5 bases). V was shortened by 7 bases and J by 1 base, with 13 bases between the two germline ends. Looked up from germline, CDR1 is DFQATT and CDR2 is SNEGSKA (reference sequence). The CDR3 runs to 13 residues. The CDR3 coding sequence is TGCAGTGTTGGAGGAGCTATCCAAGAGACCCAGTACTTC. Its protein is CSVGGAIQETQYF.

The chain recombines TRBV6-4 with TRBJ2-4; weak D call: TRBD1 (5 bases). Germline CDR1 is MRHNA and CDR2 is SNTAGT. The V gene lost 0 bases and the J gene lost 0 bases, with 15 bases spanning the gap. The CDR3 runs to 18 residues. The CDR3 bases are TGTGCCAGCAGTGACTCGAAGGGGCCCCCCGGAGCCAAAAACATTCAGTACTTC. It specifies CASSDSKGPPGAKNIQYF.

This clonotype has a handful of counts. The chain recombines TRBV20-1 with TRBJ2-1, with 7 bases identical to TRBD2. The J call may be mistaken, given a closer DNA end match to TRBJ2-7. Germline V lookup: CDR1 DFQATT, CDR2 SNEGSKA (reference sequence). The CDR3 is 15 residues long. The CDR3 protein is CSARTSGNSYNEQYF. The CDR3 nucleotides read TGCAGTGCTAGAACGAGCGGGAACTCCTACAATGAGCAGTACTTC.

V gene TRBV20-1 combines with J gene TRBJ2-2, with D possibly TRBD2 on 8 matching bases. This CDR3 region has 17 residues. The V end lost 6 bases, the J end lost 3 bases, and 23 bases lay between the germline ends. Germline V gives CDR1 DFQATT, CDR2 SNEGSKA (reference sequence). The CDR3 is CSAFGLAGGHDTGELFF. In DNA, the CDR3 is TGCAGTGCCTTCGGACTAGCAGGGGGGCATGACACCGGGGAGCTGTTTTTT.

A word on this clonotype: The junction departs from germline at one end; a sequencing error may be responsible. The rearrangement uses TRBV6-6 and TRBJ1-2, with D possibly TRBD1 on 6 matching bases. CDR3 size: 14 residues. From germline, CDR1 is MNHNY and CDR2 SVGAGI (reference sequence). In nucleotides, the CDR3 is TGTACCAGCAGTTCCGGGGGGGGGCCCTATGGCTACACCTTC. Encoded protein: CTSSSGGGPYGYTF.

The chain is built from TRBV6-1 and TRBJ1-5; the match to TRBD1 covers 8 bases. This CDR3 is 15 amino acids long. V gave up 6 bases and J gave up 1 base; unmatched junction bases: 5. Per the germline V gene, CDR1 is MNHNS and CDR2 is SASEGT. CDR3 DNA: TGTGCCAGCAGGCCCACAGGGGGGAGCAATCAGCCCCAGCATTTT. This encodes CASRPTGGSNQPQHF.

There are many counts of this clonotype. The chain employs TRBV4-1 and TRBJ2-7, with D perhaps matching TRBD2 (6 bases). CDR1 and CDR2 from the germline V gene are MGHRA and YSYEKL. CDR3 length equals 15 residues. Trimming removed 4 bases from V and 0 bases from J, with 13 bases in between. CDR3 sequence: CASSRPGLPSYEQYF. The CDR3 nucleotides are TGCGCCAGCAGCCGCCCGGGACTGCCCTCCTACGAGCAGTACTTC.

With regard to this clonotype: Possible read error: a much larger clone is one base away. In DNA, the CDR3 is TGCGCCAGCAGCTCCGGGGGGAATTCCTACGAGCAGTACTTC. Protein product: CASSSGGNSYEQYF. The gene calls are TRBV5-1 and TRBJ2-7; TRBD2 aligns across 7 bases. CDR1 and CDR2 from the germline V gene are SGHRS and YFSETQ. Germline trimming cut 3 bases from V and 1 base from J; bases unmatched to any gene: 4. This CDR3 is 14 amino acids long. Full variable domain (outside the CDR3, taken from reference TRBV5-1 and TRBJ2-7): KAGVTQTPRYLIKTRGQQVTLSCSPISGHRSVSWYQQTPGQGLQFLFEYFSETQRNKGNFPGRFSGRQFSNSRSEMNVSTLELGDSALYLCASSSGGNSYEQYFGPGTRLTVT.

CDR3 bases: TGCAGCGTGGGACAGGGTTCGGACAACAATCAGCCCCAGCATTTT. Its translation: CSVGQGSDNNQPQHF. The V call is TRBV29-1, the J call TRBJ1-5, with 9 bases fitting TRBD1. The CDR3 consists of 15 residues. Germline V gene lookup returns CDR1 SQVTM and CDR2 ANQGSEA. V dropped 6 bases and J dropped 3; count of bases not matched to a gene: 9.

The V call is TRBV2, the J call TRBJ1-1; D is perhaps TRBD1 (5 bases). CDR1 is SNHLY and CDR2 is FYNNEI in the germline V gene. V was cut by 0 bases and J by 5 bases, with 16 bases left in between. The CDR3 is 16 amino acids. CDR3 coding DNA: TGTGCCAGCAGTGAAGCGCCTGCCTCGGGGGTTACTGAAGCTTTCTTT. This encodes CASSEAPASGVTEAFF.

This clonotype was seen only a few times. This chain uses TRBV6-1 with TRBJ2-2, with D maybe TRBD2 (7 bases). Germline loops: CDR1 MNHNS, CDR2 SASEGT. The V end was cut by 6 bases, the J end by 0 bases, with 17 bases between. The CDR3 covers 17 residues. The CDR3 sequence: CASSPRGGAPNTGELFF. CDR3 bases: TGTGCCAGCAGCCCGAGGGGGGGAGCCCCGAACACCGGGGAGCTGTTTTTT.

This clonotype occurred a few times. The genes are TRBV5-1 and TRBJ2-1; 7 bases are shared with TRBD2. This CDR3 has 14 residues. J gave up 5 bases and V 0 bases, and 2 bases lay outside the gene matches. CDR1 and CDR2 (germline): SGHRS, YFSETQ. CDR3 protein: CASSLGSGDNEQFF. CDR3 DNA: TGCGCCAGCAGCTTGGGCAGCGGGGACAATGAGCAGTTCTTC.

In DNA form, the CDR3 reads TGTGCCAGCAGCAATCATCGAGGCAGGGCGGGTTCGCCCCTCCACTTT. Translation gives CASSNHRGRAGSPLHF. The genes are TRBV27 and TRBJ1-6; tentatively, D is TRBD1 (5 bases). This CDR3 is 16 amino acids long. The V gene lost 6 bases and the J gene lost 13 bases, with 25 bases spanning the gap. Per the germline V gene, CDR1 is MNHEY and CDR2 is SMNVEV (reference sequence).

The V gene is TRBV5-4, the J gene TRBJ2-7; D not resolved. Trimming removed 3 bases at V and 1 base at J, with 11 bases between. The germline V gene encodes CDR1 SGHNT and CDR2 YYREEE (reference sequence). The CDR3 runs to 14 residues. CDR3 protein: CASSSSEVSYEQYF. In DNA form, the CDR3 reads TGTGCCAGCAGCTCCTCGGAAGTGTCCTACGAGCAGTACTTC. Using reference TRBV5-4 and TRBJ2-7 for the parts outside the CDR3, the full variable domain is ETGVTQSPTHLIKTRGQQVTLRCSSQSGHNTVSWYQQALGQGPQFIFQYYREEENGRGNFPPRFSGLQFPNYSSELNVNALELDDSALYLCASSSSEVSYEQYFGPGTRLTVT.

This clonotype appeared a few times. The gene calls are TRBV9 and TRBJ2-3, with 8 bases matching TRBD2. With 0 bases clipped from V and 4 bases from J, the junction kept 10 bases outside the gene matches. The CDR3 is 17 amino acids. Germline V gene sequence: CDR1 SGDLS, CDR2 YYNGEE. In nucleotides, the CDR3 is TGTGCCAGCAGCGTAGGAGGTGGGACGGGGGGGCCAGATACGCAGTATTTT. Translation: CASSVGGGTGGPDTQYF.

This clonotype was observed many times. The rearrangement uses TRBV9 and TRBJ2-7; 7 nucleotides align to TRBD1. V dropped 5 bases and J dropped 0; count of bases not matched to a gene: 5. The V gene's germline CDR1 is SGDLS and CDR2 YYNGEE. This CDR3 contains 14 residues. The CDR3 DNA reads as TGTGCCAGCAGTGTGACAGGGAGCTCCTACGAGCAGTACTTC. Translated: CASSVTGSSYEQYF.

Turning to this clonotype: This may arise from a read error, as a much more abundant clone is one base away. The rearrangement links TRBV27 to TRBJ2-7; D is perhaps TRBD2 (6 bases). V was trimmed by 2 bases and J by 10 bases, leaving 21 bases between them. This CDR3 has 15 amino acids. In germline, CDR1 is MNHEY, CDR2 SMNVEV (reference sequence). The CDR3 reads CASSLISVVGEAQYF. CDR3 DNA sequence: TGTGCCAGCAGTTTAATCTCTGTAGTTGGGGAGGCCCAGTACTTC.

The chain recombines TRBV7-3 with TRBJ1-2, with no clear D. The CDR3 runs to 13 residues. Trimming removed 4 bases at V and 5 bases at J, with 11 bases between. Per the germline V gene, CDR1 is SGHTA and CDR2 is FQGTGA. The CDR3 spells CASSSEDGYGYTF. CDR3 coding DNA: TGTGCCAGCAGCTCGGAGGACGGGTATGGCTACACCTTC.

A remark on this clonotype: A much bigger clone sits one base away, suggesting this may be a read error. The chain has TRBV29-1 and TRBJ2-5; D remains ambiguous. V was clipped by 5 bases and J by 5 bases, with 12 bases between them. Germline V gives CDR1 SQVTM, CDR2 ANQGSEA. The CDR3 covers 12 residues. The chain's CDR3 is CSVNDSKETQYF. CDR3 DNA: TGCAGCGTTAATGATAGCAAGGAGACCCAGTACTTC.

This clonotype appeared a few times. The gene calls are TRBV28 and TRBJ2-1, with a tentative D call TRBD2 (5 bases). The CDR3 covers 14 residues. V gave up 5 bases and J gave up 3 bases, with 11 bases separating them. Germline CDR1 reads MDHEN; CDR2 reads SYDVKM. Written as DNA, the CDR3 is TGTGCCAGCAGTGAATCCGGGGACTACAATGAGCAGTTCTTC. It translates to CASSESGDYNEQFF.

This clonotype turned up a few times. This chain links TRBV2 with TRBJ2-1; D is unclear. CDR1 and CDR2 from the germline V gene are SNHLY and FYNNEI. Trimming cost V 7 bases and J 4 bases, with 8 bases left between them. The CDR3 has 12 amino acids. The CDR3 loop reads CASIGNYNEQFF. The CDR3 DNA sequence: TGTGCCAGCATCGGCAATTACAATGAGCAGTTCTTC.

Only a few counts were recorded for this clonotype. The chain carries TRBV6-6 and TRBJ2-3; TRBD2 agrees at 9 bases. The CDR3 covers 16 residues. Germline-derived CDR1 and CDR2 are MNHNY and SVGAGI (reference sequence). The junction had 7 bases not matched to a gene; V was cut back by 4 bases and J by 2 bases. CDR3 residues: CASSSLAGALTDTQYF. The DNA of the CDR3 is TGTGCCAGCAGTTCCTTAGCGGGGGCCCTCACAGATACGCAGTATTTT.

This clonotype was seen a few times. This chain joins TRBV6-5 and TRBJ2-1; maybe TRBD1 (6 bases). V was shortened by 5 bases and J by 4 bases, with 12 bases between the two germline ends. CDR1 and CDR2 from the germline V gene are MNHEY and SVGAGI. The CDR3 sequence is 14 residues long. CDR3 sequence (DNA): TGTGCCAGCAGTGACACACAGGGTTACAATGAGCAGTTCTTC. It yields the protein CASSDTQGYNEQFF.